This entry lists 7 T cell receptor beta chains sequenced from one sample in a study of T cells after yellow fever vaccination (dated by TCRdb to the late 2010s). This specimen's treatment or condition label, interpreted: live attenuated yellow fever vaccine strain. The method was 5' RACE. The sequencer was an Illumina HiSeq 2500. In TCRdb, the public reads were trimmed at Q25 with fastp and aligned with MiXCR, with productive beta chains retained. Each record represents a unique CDR3 protein, reported with the most common genes and DNA among its rows. The sample table contains 140,000 to 150,000 distinct CDR3 sequences; only one count was recorded for more than 6.5% of them. The ten biggest clones cover under 0.7% of the sample. Sample: CD4+ T cells sorted from PBMCs, taken 10 days after the yellow fever booster vaccination. These receptors were taken from a man aged 30 to 39 who received the YFV17D yellow fever vaccine.

This clonotype was recorded at least ten times. The J gene is TRBJ2-1, the V gene TRBV7-8; no firm D call. V was clipped by 5 bases and J by 0 bases, with 11 bases between them. Germline V lookup: CDR1 SGHVS, CDR2 FQNEAQ. There are 15 residues in the CDR3. The CDR3 is CASSRAEHSYNEQFF. The CDR3 bases are TGTGCCAGCAGCCGGGCGGAGCACTCCTACAATGAGCAGTTCTTC.

This clonotype was seen only a few times. V is TRBV6-2 or TRBV6-3 and J is TRBJ2-7, with D perhaps TRBD1 (5 bases). The V gene's germline CDR1 is MNHEY and CDR2 SVGEGT. The V end lost 6 bases, the J end lost 2 bases, and 11 bases lay between the germline ends. The CDR3 has 13 residues. The CDR3 reads CASRKDSAYEQYF. In DNA, the CDR3 is TGTGCCAGCAGAAAAGACAGTGCCTACGAGCAGTACTTC.

This clonotype was recorded at least ten times. The rearrangement links TRBV28 to TRBJ2-3; weak D call: TRBD2 (7 bases). The V end was cut by 7 bases, the J end by 2 bases, with 10 bases between. This CDR3 spans 13 amino acids. The germline gives CDR1 MDHEN, CDR2 SYDVKM. As DNA, the CDR3 is TGTGCCAGCATTCGGGGGGCCACAGATACGCAGTATTTT. Residues: CASIRGATDTQYF.

This clonotype occurred many times. The V call is TRBV21-1, the J call TRBJ2-3; the table's D call of TRBD1 was not tested on the DNA. TRBV21-1 is labeled a pseudogene. The length of the CDR3 is 16 residues. CDR3 in amino acids: CASSKAGDRGTDTQYF. CDR3 coding DNA: TGTGCCAGCAGCAAAGCAGGGGACAGGGGAACAGATACGCAGTATTTT.

CDR3 amino acids: CSAKDYEQYF. CDR3 DNA sequence: TGCAGTGCTAAAGACTACGAGCAGTACTTC. V gene TRBV20-1 combines with J gene TRBJ2-7, with unresolved D. The germline V gene encodes CDR1 DFQATT and CDR2 SNEGSKA (reference sequence). The CDR3 has 10 amino acids. The V and J ends lost 4 bases and 3 bases respectively, with 4 bases between them.

At least ten counts were recorded for this clonotype. The chain couples TRBV18 to TRBJ2-5; the D is unclear. Trimming cost V 2 bases and J 6 bases, with 7 bases left between them. The V gene's germline CDR1 is KGHSH and CDR2 LQKENI. The CDR3 is 12 residues long. The CDR3 reads CASSPDGKTQYF. DNA for the CDR3: TGTGCCAGCTCACCAGATGGAAAGACCCAGTACTTC.

Remarks on this clonotype: A much larger clone sits a single nucleotide away, making a read error possible. The CDR3 DNA reads as TGTGCCAGCAGTCACTCCTTGGACAGGGTCTACAATGAGCAGTTCTTC. Protein sequence: CASSHSLDRVYNEQFF. V is TRBV6-5 and J is TRBJ2-1, with 8 bases aligning to TRBD1. Germline-derived CDR1 and CDR2 are MNHEY and SVGAGI. The CDR3 has 16 residues.